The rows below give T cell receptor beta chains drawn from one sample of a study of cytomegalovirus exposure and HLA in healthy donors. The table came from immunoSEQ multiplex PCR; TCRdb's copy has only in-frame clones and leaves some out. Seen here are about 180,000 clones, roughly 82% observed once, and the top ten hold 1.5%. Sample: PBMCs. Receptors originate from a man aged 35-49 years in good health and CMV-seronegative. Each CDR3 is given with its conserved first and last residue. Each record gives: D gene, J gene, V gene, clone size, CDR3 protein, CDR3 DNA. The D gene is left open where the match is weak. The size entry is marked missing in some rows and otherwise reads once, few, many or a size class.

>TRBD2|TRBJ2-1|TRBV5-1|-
CASSTTGTSHYNEQFF
TGCGCCAGCAGCACTACCGGGACTAGTCACTACAATGAGCAGTTCTTC
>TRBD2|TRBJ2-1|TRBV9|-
CASSLRGTSGGARLNEQFF
TGTGCCAGCAGCCTTAGAGGGACTAGCGGGGGGGCCCGGTTGAATGAGCAGTTCTTC
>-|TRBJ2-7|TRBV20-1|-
CSAVASYEQYF
TGCAGTGCTGTGGCCTCCTACGAGCAGTACTTC
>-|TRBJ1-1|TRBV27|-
CASSIGVPGEAFF
TGTGCCAGCAGTATCGGGGTACCGGGTGAAGCTTTCTTT
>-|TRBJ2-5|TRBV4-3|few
CASSQDRGAEETQYF
TGCGCCAGCAGCCAAGATCGCGGGGCGGAAGAGACCCAGTACTTC
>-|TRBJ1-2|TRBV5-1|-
CASSRRTDGGGYTF
TGCGCCAGCAGCCGAAGGACGGACGGAGGTGGCTACACCTTC
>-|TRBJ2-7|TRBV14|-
CASSQGGEQYF
TGTGCCAGCAGCCAAGGCGGCGAGCAGTACTTC
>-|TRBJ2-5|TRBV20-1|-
CSAELRLVQYF
TGCAGTGCTGAGCTCCGTTTGGTCCAGTACTTC
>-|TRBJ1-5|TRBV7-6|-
CASSLAADQPQHF
TGTGCCAGCAGCTTGGCCGCTGATCAGCCCCAGCATTTT
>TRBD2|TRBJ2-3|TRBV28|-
CASKGGGATDTQYF
TGTGCCAGCAAGGGCGGGGGGGCCACAGATACGCAGTATTTT
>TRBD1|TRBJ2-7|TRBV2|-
CASRDGTATGIHEQYF
TGTGCCAGCAGGGACGGGACAGCAACCGGGATCCACGAGCAGTACTTC
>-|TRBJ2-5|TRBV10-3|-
CALVRGQETQYF
TGTGCCCTTGTCCGGGGGCAAGAGACCCAGTACTTC
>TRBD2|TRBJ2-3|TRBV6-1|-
CASSHSGGRTDTQYF
TGTGCCAGCAGTCATAGCGGGGGCCGCACAGATACGCAGTATTTT
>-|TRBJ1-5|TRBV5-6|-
CASSLWAVYSNQPQHF
TGTGCCAGCAGCTTGTGGGCAGTGTATAGCAATCAGCCCCAGCATTTT
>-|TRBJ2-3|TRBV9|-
CASSLQGKATQYF
TGTGCCAGCAGCCTACAGGGTAAGGCTACGCAGTATTTT
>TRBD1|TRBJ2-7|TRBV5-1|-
CASSLGPRDRDYEQYF
TGCGCCAGCAGCTTGGGCCCCCGGGACAGGGACTACGAGCAGTACTTC
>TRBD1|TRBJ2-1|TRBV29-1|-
CSDLNRDRGRGNEQFF
TGCAGCGATTTAAACCGGGACAGGGGGCGCGGGAATGAGCAGTTCTTC
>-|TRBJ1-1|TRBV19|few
CASSSRGFSTEAFF
TGTGCCAGTAGTTCCAGAGGGTTTTCCACTGAAGCTTTCTTT
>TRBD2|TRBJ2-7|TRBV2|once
CASSTSGRTYEQYF
TGTGCCAGCAGCACTAGCGGGAGGACGTACGAGCAGTACTTC
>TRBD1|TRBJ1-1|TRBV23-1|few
CASGKTGDNTEAFF
TGCGCCAGCGGAAAGACAGGGGATAACACTGAAGCTTTCTTT
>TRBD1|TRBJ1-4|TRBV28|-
CASSGDRANEKLFF
TGTGCCAGCAGTGGGGACAGGGCTAATGAAAAACTGTTTTTT
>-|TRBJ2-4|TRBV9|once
CASSVDGGGGLPAKNIQYF
TGTGCCAGCAGCGTAGATGGGGGGGGCGGGCTCCCAGCCAAAAACATTCAGTACTTC
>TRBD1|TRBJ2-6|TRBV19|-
CASARTGSSGANVLTF
TGTGCCAGTGCTAGGACAGGGAGTTCCGGGGCCAACGTCCTGACTTTC
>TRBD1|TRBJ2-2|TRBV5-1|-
CASSDVTGQTGELFF
TGCGCCAGCAGCGATGTCACGGGACAGACCGGGGAGCTGTTTTTT